A single sample is the source of the 8 T cell receptor beta chains below, sequenced in a study of T cell repertoires in cytomegalovirus infection. These receptors lack a known antigen. From the reads, TCRdb called clonotypes with MiXCR, one entry per CDR3 protein. The table lists fewer than 1,000,000 distinct CDR3 sequences, approximately 33% of them singletons. This specimen consisted of cultured CD8+ T cells from PBMCs, obtained from culture after CMV antigen stimulation. These receptors all come from a human donor in good health (CMV status not recorded). Some clones in this sample may be carry-over from other donors' samples.

V and J are TRBV20-1 and TRBJ2-7; D may be TRBD2 (6 bases). Germline assignment: CDR1 DFQATT and CDR2 SNEGSKA (reference sequence). The V end lost 5 bases, the J end lost 5 bases, and 19 bases lay between the germline ends. The CDR3 contains 14 residues. The CDR3 coding sequence is TGCAGTGCTCCACGAGCGCGGGGATCGGACGAGCAGTACTTC. It specifies CSAPRARGSDEQYF.

This clonotype has just a few counts. The CDR3 sequence is CASSYSVSSTDTQYF. The CDR3 DNA reads TGTGCCAGCAGTTACTCGGTCAGTAGCACAGATACGCAGTATTTT. This sequence joins TRBV6-5 and TRBJ2-3; no reliable D call. The CDR3 totals 15 residues. Germline V gene lookup returns CDR1 MNHEY and CDR2 SVGAGI. V was clipped by 0 bases and J by 0 bases, with 7 bases between them.

The V and J genes are TRBV12-5 and TRBJ2-2; 10 nucleotides line up with TRBD2. In germline, CDR1 is LGHNT, CDR2 FRNRAP. The CDR3 loop spans 19 amino acids. The junction had 13 bases not matched to a gene; V was cut back by 2 bases and J by 4 bases. The CDR3 region has the DNA TGTGCTAGTGGTTTGCCCCCGGGAGCGGGGGGGCGGGGCACCGGGGAGCTGTTTTTT. It yields the protein CASGLPPGAGGRGTGELFF.

This clonotype came up a few times. This rearrangement joins TRBV27 to TRBJ2-7; the D gene is possibly TRBD2 (5 bases). This CDR3 has 14 residues. The germline V gene encodes CDR1 MNHEY and CDR2 SMNVEV (reference sequence). With 6 bases removed from V and 0 bases from J, the gap between germline ends came to 12 bases. Here the CDR3 reads CASSHGRGSYEQYF. The CDR3 DNA is TGTGCCAGCAGCCATGGACGGGGCTCCTACGAGCAGTACTTC.

The rearrangement joins TRBV2 to TRBJ2-5; D is possibly TRBD2 (6 bases). V was trimmed by 0 bases and J by 0 bases, leaving 20 bases between them. Per the germline V gene, CDR1 is SNHLY and CDR2 is FYNNEI. This CDR3 comprises 19 residues. The CDR3 reads CASSEAGGVGLGDQETQYF. CDR3 bases: TGTGCCAGCAGTGAAGCGGGCGGGGTGGGTCTGGGAGACCAAGAGACCCAGTACTTC.

The chain recombines TRBV6-5 with TRBJ2-5, with D possibly TRBD2 on 7 matching bases. CDR1 is MNHEY and CDR2 is SVGAGI in the germline V gene. V lost 6 bases and J 5 bases, leaving 19 bases between the germline ends. This CDR3 has 15 residues. The CDR3 DNA reads as TGTGCCAGCAGCCCCAAGGGGGGGGAAACGGAGACCCAGTACTTC. Amino acids: CASSPKGGETETQYF.

In this sample, this clonotype turned up many times. The CDR3 loop reads CASSEFRTGRGNTIYF. In DNA form, the CDR3 reads TGTGCCAGCAGTGAATTCCGGACAGGAAGGGGAAACACCATATATTTT. J is TRBJ1-3 and V is TRBV6-1, with 7 nucleotides matching TRBD1. Germline V gene lookup returns CDR1 MNHNS and CDR2 SASEGT. J gave up 4 bases and V 2 bases, and 8 bases lay outside the gene matches. The CDR3 has 16 amino acids.

This clonotype was counted a few times. The V and J genes are TRBV2 and TRBJ2-7; 9 bases are a match to TRBD1. The CDR3 consists of 15 residues. The V segment lost 0 bases and the J segment 4 bases; nucleotides outside the gene matches: 4. CDR1 SNHLY and CDR2 FYNNEI come from the germline V gene. The CDR3 protein is CASSEAAQGAYEQYF. CDR3 sequence (DNA): TGTGCCAGCAGTGAAGCGGCACAGGGGGCTTACGAGCAGTACTTC. Filled out from reference TRBV2 and TRBJ2-7, the complete variable domain reads EPEVTQTPSHQVTQMGQEVILRCVPISNHLYFYWYRQILGQKVEFLVSFYNNEISEKSEIFDDQFSVERPDGSNFTLKIRSTKLEDSAMYFCASSEAAQGAYEQYFGPGTRLTVT.